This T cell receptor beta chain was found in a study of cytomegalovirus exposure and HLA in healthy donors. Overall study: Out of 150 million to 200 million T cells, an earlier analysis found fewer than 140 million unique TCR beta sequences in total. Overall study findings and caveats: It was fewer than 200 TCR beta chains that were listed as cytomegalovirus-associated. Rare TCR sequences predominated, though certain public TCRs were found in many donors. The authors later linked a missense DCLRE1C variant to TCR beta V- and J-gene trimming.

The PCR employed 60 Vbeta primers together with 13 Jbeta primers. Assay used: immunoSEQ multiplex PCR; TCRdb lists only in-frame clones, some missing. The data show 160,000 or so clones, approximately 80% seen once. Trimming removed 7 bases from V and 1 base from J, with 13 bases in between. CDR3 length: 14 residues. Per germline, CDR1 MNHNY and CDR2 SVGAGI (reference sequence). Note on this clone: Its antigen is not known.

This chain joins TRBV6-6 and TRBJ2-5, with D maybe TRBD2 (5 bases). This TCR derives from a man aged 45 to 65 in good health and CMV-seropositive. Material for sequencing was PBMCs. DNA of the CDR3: TGTGCCAGCACCAGGATGACTACCCAAGAGACCCAGTACTTC. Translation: CASTRMTTQETQYF.